This TCR beta chain is drawn from a study of blood T cell repertoires in COVID-19. Overall study: Collection of acute and convalescent COVID-19 samples took place in the United States, Italy and Spain.

In the original analysis: How many nucleated cells were present was estimated from reference gene primer amplification. TCRdb's table, derived via immunoSEQ multiplex PCR, lists solely in-frame clones and lacks some. Clone size and the V and J calls come from that table; the DNA yielded D and trimming. Of 97,000 or so clones detected, approximately 92% appear once; the ten largest clones hold more than 1.5%. The ends were cut back, 7 bases at V and 8 bases at J, with 13 bases in the middle. Germline V gene data show CDR1 as MDHEN and CDR2 as SYDVKM. The CDR3 totals 12 residues. Input material: peripheral blood. V is TRBV28 and J is TRBJ2-3; D is perhaps TRBD1 (6 bases). This TCR came from a woman aged 45-60 years with COVID-19, enrolled during active disease. The DNA of the CDR3 is TGTGCCAGCAAGGACAGTCCGGGTACGCAGTATTTT. Amino acid sequence: CASKDSPGTQYF.